This TCR beta chain was sequenced for a study of T cell repertoires in cytomegalovirus infection. Looking at the study overall: Matching HLA type and CMV infection were both indicated by public TCR beta signatures. Study-level points and caveats: The study found HLA-C-restricted CMV-specific TCR beta clonotypes dominating the ex vivo response. Adding up the frequency of public TCR beta families identified people who carried CMV plus the relevant HLA.

TCRdb reprocessed the reads via MiXCR and lists one record per CDR3 protein. Altogether around 740,000 distinct CDR3 sequences are present, 35% being singletons, with the ten largest covering 2.5% to 3.5%. This clonotype was found a few times. Its antigen is unidentified. The germline V and J ends were trimmed by 3 bases and 1 base, with 15 bases remaining between them. The CDR3 contains 16 residues. Germline V gene sequence: CDR1 MDHEN, CDR2 SYDVKM. This chain joins TRBV28 and TRBJ1-1; D possibly corresponds to TRBD1 (6 bases). The sample comprised PBMCs. This TCR was sampled from a human donor in good health (CMV status not recorded). Some clones in this sample may be carry-over from other donors' samples. CDR3: CASSFMIGQTNTEAFF. CDR3 bases: TGTGCCAGCAGTTTTATGATCGGACAGACGAACACTGAAGCTTTCTTT.